This T cell receptor beta chain was retrieved from a study of tumor-infiltrating lymphocytes in localized non-small cell lung cancer. Study observations and caveats: Higher tumor T cell infiltration than in uninvolved lung was supported by TCRbeta sequencing. Different pieces of the same tissue were used for each assay. Not all patients were TCR sequenced, owing to tissue quantity.

Here immunoSEQ multiplex PCR was the method, and the copy in TCRdb shows in-frame clones only, minus some. The sample shows over 5,500 clones, about two thirds of them seen only once. This clone showed up just once. Its specificity is not known. The receptor comes from a human donor with non-small cell lung cancer. The sequencing input was lung tumor tissue.

CDR3 residues: CASSHLRVGAYEQYF. The CDR3 DNA reads TGTGCCAGCAGCCACCTTAGGGTCGGCGCCTACGAGCAGTACTTC. The chain uses TRBV5-6 and TRBJ2-5; D is undetermined. The end of the DNA aligns better with TRBJ2-7, so the J call may be wrong. Germline V CDR1 and CDR2: SGHDT, YYEEEE. The length of the CDR3 is 15 residues.